What follows are 7 T cell receptor beta chains derived from one specimen sequenced in a study of neurological immune-mediated disorders. TCRdb recomputed calls from the 5' RACE reads with MiXCR, one row per CDR3 protein. The sample records 84,000 or so distinct CDR3 sequences, around a tenth being singletons. Source material: PBMCs. The receptor set was obtained from a man aged 35 to 55 in good health.

This clonotype occurred many times. The genes are TRBV20-1 and TRBJ2-1; 8 nucleotides match TRBD2. The J segment lost 4 bases and the V segment lost 0 bases, leaving 11 bases of the junction unmatched. Germline CDR1 reads DFQATT; CDR2 reads SNEGSKA (reference sequence). This CDR3 comprises 17 residues. CDR3 loop: CSARDPGGRRGYNEQFF. As DNA, the CDR3 is TGCAGTGCTAGAGATCCGGGGGGGCGGAGGGGATACAATGAGCAGTTCTTC.

This clonotype was observed a handful of times. This chain links TRBV12-3 or TRBV12-4 with TRBJ2-3; D gene uncertain. The CDR3 loop spans 11 amino acids. V lost 4 bases to trimming and J lost 14 bases, with 13 bases between them. In DNA, the CDR3 is TGTGCCAGCAGTTCATGGGCTGTTCGGTATTTT. Translating gives CASSSWAVRYF.

This clonotype was counted only a few times. The chain employs TRBV9 and TRBJ1-1; D gene unclear. The CDR3 is 15 residues long. V was pared by 4 bases and J by 5 bases, with 18 bases between. Germline CDR1 reads SGDLS; CDR2 reads YYNGEE. The CDR3 DNA sequence: TGTGCCAGCAGCAGGGTCTTTGGACCTGGAACTGAAGCTTTCTTT. Translating gives CASSRVFGPGTEAFF. The whole variable domain, filled in from reference TRBV9 and TRBJ1-1, reads DSGVTQTPKHLITATGQRVTLRCSPRSGDLSVYWYQQSLDQGLQFLIQYYNGEERAKGNILERFSAQQFPDLHSELNLSSLELGDSALYFCASSRVFGPGTEAFFGQGTRLTVV.

This clonotype was seen ten or more times. The chain links TRBV20-1 to TRBJ2-7; 8 bases are a match to TRBD1. Germline V lookup: CDR1 DFQATT, CDR2 SNEGSKA (reference sequence). The V gene end was trimmed by 0 bases and the J gene end by 5 bases; junction bases not matched to a gene: 6. The CDR3 is made up of 14 amino acids. The CDR3 loop reads CSARDLDRGHEQYF. Written as DNA, the CDR3 is TGCAGTGCTAGAGACCTAGACAGGGGCCACGAGCAGTACTTC.

CDR3 sequence reads: CSVGPGLAYEQYF. CDR3 coding DNA: TGCAGCGTTGGTCCGGGACTAGCCTACGAGCAGTACTTC. The chain employs TRBV29-1 and TRBJ2-7, with TRBD2 identical over 8 bases. The V gene end was trimmed by 4 bases and the J gene end by 2 bases; junction bases not matched to a gene: 4. The CDR3 sequence is 13 residues long. The germline CDR1 and CDR2 sequences are SQVTM and ANQGSEA.

The chain is built from TRBV5-1 and TRBJ1-1; 7 bases map to TRBD1. Germline CDR1 is SGHRS and CDR2 is YFSETQ. The junction had 4 bases not matched to a gene; V was cut back by 4 bases and J by 4 bases. There are 13 residues in the CDR3. Here the CDR3 reads CASSLRTGTEAFF. CDR3 bases: TGCGCCAGCAGCCTACGGACAGGCACTGAAGCTTTCTTT.

This clonotype was seen repeatedly, ten times or more. CDR3 bases: TGCAGTGCTAGACAAGAGGGAGTTGGCTACACCTTC. Its translation is CSARQEGVGYTF. The chain uses TRBV20-1 and TRBJ1-2; no reliable D call. CDR1 is DFQATT and CDR2 is SNEGSKA in the germline V gene (reference sequence). The germline V and J ends were trimmed by 2 bases and 7 bases, with 11 bases remaining between them. The CDR3 covers 12 residues.